This T cell receptor beta chain emerged from a study of technical replicates of blood from several donors. Here immunoSEQ multiplex PCR was the method, and the copy in TCRdb shows in-frame clones only, minus some. The repertoire holds about 73,000 clones, roughly 93% seen once, with 0.25% to 0.3% in the top ten. A note on this clone: Sequence at one end of the junction differs from germline and may be a read error.

The CDR3 loop spans 14 amino acids. Germline V lookup: CDR1 SSHAT, CDR2 FNYEAQ (reference sequence). The chain joins TRBV7-7 to TRBJ2-7; 14 bases match TRBD2. Sequencing used T cells isolated from PBMCs. This clonotype originated in a human donor in good health. In nucleotides, the CDR3 is TGTGCTAGCAGCCCGGGACTAGCGGGGGAAGAGCAGTACTTC. As protein: CASSPGLAGEEQYF.